The present TCR beta chain was sequenced within a study of radiotherapy plus CTLA-4 blockade in lung cancer. Libraries were prepared by immunoSEQ multiplex PCR; TCRdb keeps only in-frame clonotypes and omits some of them. Here the sample spans 130,000 or so clones, 70% to 90% being singletons. Germline CDR1 and CDR2: SGHRS and YFSETQ. V was clipped by 4 bases and J by 2 bases; unmatched bases: 7. This CDR3 has 15 amino acids. Overall study results and limits: There was expansion of tumor-derived TCR clones in blood after radiotherapy plus ipilimumab.

Regarding this clone: The antigen remains unidentified.

Sequences were derived from peripheral blood, sampled from a patient treated with radiotherapy plus ipilimumab. The sequence was collected from a human donor with non-small cell lung cancer that progressed on radiotherapy plus ipilimumab. The chain has TRBV5-1 and TRBJ2-3; TRBD1 aligns across 7 bases. CDR3 nucleotides: TGCGCCAGCAGCGTACAGGGGTATCACACAGATACGCAGTATTTT. It encodes CASSVQGYHTDTQYF. The variable domain in full, with the rest retrieved from reference TRBV5-1 and TRBJ2-3, is KAGVTQTPRYLIKTRGQQVTLSCSPISGHRSVSWYQQTPGQGLQFLFEYFSETQRNKGNFPGRFSGRQFSNSRSEMNVSTLELGDSALYLCASSVQGYHTDTQYFGPGTRLTVL.